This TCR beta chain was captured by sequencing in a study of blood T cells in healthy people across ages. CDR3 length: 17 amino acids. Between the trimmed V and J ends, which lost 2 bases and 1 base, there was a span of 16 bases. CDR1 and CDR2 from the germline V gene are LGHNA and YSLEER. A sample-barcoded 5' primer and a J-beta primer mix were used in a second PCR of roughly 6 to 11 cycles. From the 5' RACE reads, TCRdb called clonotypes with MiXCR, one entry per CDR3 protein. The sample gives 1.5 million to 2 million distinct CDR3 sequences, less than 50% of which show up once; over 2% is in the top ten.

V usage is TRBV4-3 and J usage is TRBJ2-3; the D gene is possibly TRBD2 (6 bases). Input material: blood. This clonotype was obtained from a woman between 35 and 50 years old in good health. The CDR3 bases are TGCGCCAGCAGCCAACGGAGGGGTTGGAGGGGCACAGATACGCAGTATTTT. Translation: CASSQRRGWRGTDTQYF.